Below, 32 T cell receptor beta chains from the same sample are listed, as sequenced in a study of T-cell reconstitution after alpha-beta-depleted transplantation in children. For TCRbeta, the library was prepared with unique molecular identifiers. TCRdb used MiXCR to reprocess the PCR reads, holding one entry per CDR3 protein. The sample records some 830,000 distinct CDR3 sequences, approximately 15% being singletons. The source material was PBMCs, mostly from graft donor cells, sampled 360 days after TCRalphabeta/CD19-depleted stem cell transplant. The receptors come from a male patient aged 5 to 17 who had a stem cell transplant for acute lymphoblastic leukemia, so the T cells may come from the graft donor.

This clonotype was observed at least ten times. The V call is TRBV24-1, the J call TRBJ2-3; D is perhaps TRBD1 (5 bases). Trimming left V 1 base short and J 6 bases short, with 7 bases between. The CDR3 extends over 13 amino acids. Germline V gives CDR1 KGHDR, CDR2 SFDVKD. The chain's CDR3 is CATSDLYRDTQYF. Written as DNA, the CDR3 is TGTGCCACCAGTGATTTATACAGGGATACGCAGTATTTT.

This clonotype came up a few times. The V and J genes are TRBV27 and TRBJ2-5; 11 bases line up with TRBD2. CDR3 size: 14 residues. Losses at the gene ends were 6 bases for V and 5 bases for J; bases not matched to a gene: 5. Germline values: CDR1 MNHEY, CDR2 SMNVEV (reference sequence). CDR3 region: CASRFSGRGETQYF. The CDR3 DNA sequence: TGTGCCAGCAGATTTAGCGGGAGGGGGGAGACCCAGTACTTC.

The chain links TRBV7-2 to TRBJ1-1; D call uncertain. V lost 1 base, J lost 4 bases, and 10 bases lay in between. Per the germline V gene, CDR1 is SGHTA and CDR2 is FQGNSA. This CDR3 region has 14 residues. CDR3 nucleotide sequence: TGTGCCAGCAGCTTAGTCCCGGGTGGCACTGAAGCTTTCTTT. It codes for CASSLVPGGTEAFF.

This clonotype was detected many times. The CDR3 sequence is CAISEGTSGDSYEQYF. The CDR3 DNA reads TGTGCCATCAGTGAGGGGACTAGCGGGGACTCCTACGAGCAGTACTTC. The chain recombines TRBV10-3 with TRBJ2-7, with TRBD2 matching over 13 bases. The CDR3 spans 16 residues. Germline V gives CDR1 ENHRY, CDR2 SYGVKD. J gave up 0 bases and V 2 bases, and 1 base lay outside the gene matches.

In this sample, this clonotype turned up many times. The gene calls are TRBV24-1 and TRBJ2-5, with D possibly matching TRBD1 (6 bases). The ends were cut back, 6 bases at V and 2 bases at J, with 15 bases in the middle. Germline assignment: CDR1 KGHDR and CDR2 SFDVKD. This CDR3 comprises 15 residues. CDR3 coding DNA: TGTGCCACCAGTAACCGGGACACCGCTCAAGAGACCCAGTACTTC. Translation gives CATSNRDTAQETQYF.

Written as DNA, the CDR3 is TGTGCCAGCTCAGGGGGGCTCCCTAATGAAAAACTGTTTTTT. Translated: CASSGGLPNEKLFF. The chain links TRBV18 to TRBJ1-4; TRBD1 is a possible D gene (6 bases). Germline V CDR1 and CDR2: KGHSH, LQKENI. This CDR3 contains 14 residues. The V end lost 5 bases, the J end lost 3 bases, and 10 bases lay between the germline ends.

This clonotype was recorded many times. The CDR3 loop reads CASSQYLITIPGQRHQPQHF. The CDR3 DNA reads as TGCGCCAGCAGCCAATATCTTATTACCATTCCGGGACAGCGACATCAGCCCCAGCATTTT. The chain joins TRBV4-3 to TRBJ1-5; 7 nucleotides align to TRBD1. The CDR3 spans 20 residues. V lost 2 bases to trimming and J lost 5 bases; unmatched junction nucleotides: 21. Germline V gives CDR1 LGHNA, CDR2 YSLEER.

The V and J genes are TRBV27 and TRBJ1-4; TRBD1 is a possible D gene (6 bases). The length of the CDR3 is 15 residues. V lost 5 bases and J 6 bases, leaving 16 bases between the germline ends. Germline values: CDR1 MNHEY, CDR2 SMNVEV (reference sequence). CDR3 DNA: TGTGCCAGCAGTCCCCTGGACAGCCTCCATGAAAAACTGTTTTTT. It is translated as CASSPLDSLHEKLFF.

The genes are TRBV11-1 and TRBJ1-1; a weak D match, TRBD1 (5 bases). Between the trimmed V and J ends, which lost 5 bases and 5 bases, there was a span of 15 bases. The CDR3 loop spans 14 amino acids. Germline CDR1 and CDR2: SGHAT and FQDESV (reference sequence). CDR3 sequence reads: CASSRSAGGTEAFF. The DNA for the CDR3 is TGTGCCAGCAGCCGAAGTGCGGGGGGGACTGAAGCTTTCTTT.

In its sample, this clonotype was seen a few times. One end of the junction varies from germline; a read error may be responsible. The chain recombines TRBV6-1 with TRBJ2-2, with D maybe TRBD2 (5 bases). The length of the CDR3 is 13 residues. CDR1 and CDR2 from the germline V gene are MNHNS and SASEGT. The chain's CDR3 is CASSQAETGELFF. CDR3 nucleotide sequence: TGTGCCAGCAGTCAAGCGGAAACCGGGGAGCTGTTTTTT.

This chain's CDR3 is CAWDKRQGTGELFF. The CDR3 region has the DNA TGTGCCTGGGATAAGAGACAGGGAACCGGGGAGCTGTTTTTT. This chain connects TRBV30 to TRBJ2-2, with 7 bases aligning to TRBD1. V trimming: 5 bases; J trimming: 5 bases; junction bases outside the gene matches: 8. Germline CDR1 GTSNPN, CDR2 SVGIG (reference sequence). The CDR3 extends over 14 amino acids.

This clonotype has just a few counts. This sequence joins TRBV5-5 and TRBJ2-7; D is unclear. CDR1 and CDR2 from the germline V gene are SGHKS and YYEKEE (reference sequence). Trimming took off 7 bases at V and 2 bases at J, with 13 bases between the two ends. The CDR3 is 13 amino acids. CDR3 DNA: TGTGCCAGCCTACGCACACCAACCTACGAGCAGTACTTC. It codes for CASLRTPTYEQYF.

There are a few counts of this clonotype. This chain connects TRBV6-5 to TRBJ2-7, with D perhaps being TRBD1 or TRBD2 (5 bases each). Germline V lookup: CDR1 MNHEY, CDR2 SVGAGI. V was shortened by 2 bases and J by 9 bases, with 11 bases between the two germline ends. CDR3 length: 12 residues. CDR3: CASSYARDVQYF. The CDR3, as DNA: TGTGCCAGCAGTTACGCCCGGGACGTGCAGTACTTC.

This chain uses TRBV20-1 with TRBJ2-7; TRBD1 matches 9 bases. The V gene end was trimmed by 5 bases and the J gene end by 2 bases; junction bases not matched to a gene: 7. Germline loops: CDR1 DFQATT, CDR2 SNEGSKA (reference sequence). This CDR3 is 14 amino acids long. This chain's CDR3 is CSADLRQGAYEQYF. The CDR3, as DNA: TGCAGTGCTGATTTAAGACAGGGGGCCTACGAGCAGTACTTC.

This clonotype has only a few counts. The chain couples TRBV9 to TRBJ2-7, with TRBD2 as a possible D gene (6 bases). V was shortened by 0 bases and J by 3 bases, with 13 bases between the two germline ends. The CDR3 is made up of 15 amino acids. Per the germline V gene, CDR1 is SGDLS and CDR2 is YYNGEE. CDR3 DNA: TGTGCCAGCAGCGTAGCTTGGGGGACTGTCTACGAGCAGTACTTC. It yields the protein CASSVAWGTVYEQYF. Drawing the rest from reference TRBV9 and TRBJ2-7, the complete variable domain is DSGVTQTPKHLITATGQRVTLRCSPRSGDLSVYWYQQSLDQGLQFLIQYYNGEERAKGNILERFSAQQFPDLHSELNLSSLELGDSALYFCASSVAWGTVYEQYFGPGTRLTVT.

The genes are TRBV11-3 and TRBJ2-1, with unresolved D. The CDR3 covers 14 residues. From germline, CDR1 is SGHNT and CDR2 YENEEA. V lost 7 bases and J 0 bases, leaving 10 bases between the germline ends. CDR3 coding DNA: TGTGCCAGCAACCACAAAAACTCCTACAATGAGCAGTTCTTC. It translates to CASNHKNSYNEQFF.

The chain uses TRBV28 and TRBJ2-5; D remains unclear. Germline-derived CDR1 and CDR2 are MDHEN and SYDVKM. This CDR3 region has 13 residues. V lost 7 bases, J lost 2 bases, and 11 bases lay in between. CDR3 sequence reads: CASKWQPQETQYF. The CDR3 DNA sequence: TGTGCCAGCAAGTGGCAGCCACAAGAGACCCAGTACTTC.

This clonotype was seen many times. The chain uses TRBV5-5 and TRBJ2-7; no definite D call. This CDR3 has 13 amino acids. Germline values: CDR1 SGHKS, CDR2 YYEKEE (reference sequence). With 0 bases removed from V and 11 bases from J, the gap between germline ends came to 15 bases. Here the CDR3 reads CASSLALPALEYF. In nucleotides, the CDR3 is TGTGCCAGCAGCTTGGCCCTGCCAGCCCTGGAGTACTTC.

This clonotype was seen only a few times. This sequence joins TRBV20-1 and TRBJ2-3, with TRBD2 identical over 9 bases. Germline values: CDR1 DFQATT, CDR2 SNEGSKA (reference sequence). The CDR3 runs 14 residues. J gave up 6 bases and V 2 bases, and 6 bases lay outside the gene matches. The chain's CDR3 is CSARNAGGPDTQYF. In DNA form, the CDR3 reads TGCAGTGCTAGAAATGCGGGAGGGCCGGATACGCAGTATTTT.

This clonotype was detected many times. V usage is TRBV12-3 or TRBV12-4 and J usage is TRBJ2-7; D is perhaps TRBD2 (6 bases). The ends were cut back, 4 bases at V and 3 bases at J, with 13 bases in the middle. This CDR3 is built from 14 residues. CDR3 DNA sequence: TGTGCCAGCAGTTCGGGACTCAAACTCTACGAGCAGTACTTC. This codes for CASSSGLKLYEQYF.

V usage is TRBV15 and J usage is TRBJ2-1, with 8 bases aligning to TRBD2. The ends lost 6 bases at V and 9 bases at J; junction bases unmatched: 13. Germline V gene sequence: CDR1 LNHNV, CDR2 YYDKDF (reference sequence). There are 15 residues in the CDR3. CDR3 amino acids: CATRIGEAGEIEQFF. CDR3 bases: TGTGCCACCAGAATAGGTGAAGCGGGAGAGATTGAGCAGTTCTTC. Full variable domain (missing parts from reference TRBV15 and TRBJ2-1): DAMVIQNPRYQVTQFGKPVTLSCSQTLNHNVMYWYQQKSSQAPKLLFHYYDKDFNNEADTPDNFQSRRPNTSFCFLDIRSPGLGDTAMYLCATRIGEAGEIEQFFGPGTRLTVL.

This clonotype was recorded a few times. The rearrangement links TRBV5-6 to TRBJ2-7; D uncertain. Trimming took 6 bases from V and 2 from J, leaving 9 bases between them. Germline loops: CDR1 SGHDT, CDR2 YYEEEE. The CDR3 runs to 12 residues. CDR3 in amino acids: CASTGATYEQYF. CDR3 coding DNA: TGTGCCAGCACTGGAGCGACCTACGAGCAGTACTTC.

This clonotype was recorded a few times. This chain links TRBV6-5 with TRBJ2-3; TRBD2 matches 7 bases. The junction had 6 bases not matched to a gene; V was cut back by 0 bases and J by 0 bases. The germline CDR1 and CDR2 sequences are MNHEY and SVGAGI. The CDR3 has 17 amino acids. CDR3 amino acids: CASSYSGLAASTDTQYF. CDR3 sequence (DNA): TGTGCCAGCAGTTACTCGGGGCTAGCGGCTAGCACAGATACGCAGTATTTT.

This clonotype was picked up a small number of times. The gene calls are TRBV4-1 and TRBJ2-7; possibly TRBD1 for D (6 bases). Trimming pared 2 bases from V and 2 bases from J, leaving 13 bases between. Germline CDR1 is MGHRA and CDR2 is YSYEKL. CDR3 size: 15 residues. CDR3: CASSQPPAGAYEQYF. CDR3 DNA sequence: TGCGCCAGCAGCCAACCCCCGGCAGGGGCCTACGAGCAGTACTTC.

V gene TRBV25-1 combines with J gene TRBJ2-2; 11 positions match TRBD1. The CDR3 length is 14 residues. Unmatched junction bases numbered 5, after V lost 8 bases and J lost 6 bases. From germline, CDR1 is MGHDK and CDR2 SYGVNS. In nucleotides, the CDR3 is TGTGCCAGCTGCTCGGGACAGGGGGCCGGGGAGCTGTTTTTT. The encoded protein is CASCSGQGAGELFF.

V is TRBV5-1 and J is TRBJ2-1; D is possibly TRBD2 (6 bases). The CDR3 runs to 14 residues. Germline CDR1 and CDR2: SGHRS and YFSETQ. The V gene lost 7 bases and the J gene lost 5 bases, with 16 bases spanning the gap. The CDR3 region has the DNA TGCGCCAGCCGCGGGATAAGCATACACAATGAGCAGTTCTTC. This encodes CASRGISIHNEQFF.

The chain is built from TRBV27 and TRBJ2-2; TRBD2 agrees at 13 bases. CDR3 length: 18 residues. CDR1 is MNHEY and CDR2 is SMNVEV in the germline V gene (reference sequence). Trimming at V came to 3 bases and at J to 6 bases, leaving 10 bases not matched to a gene. As DNA, the CDR3 is TGTGCCAGCAGTTTTATTGCCCCCGGACTAGCGGGAGCCGGGGAGCTGTTTTTT. This gives the protein CASSFIAPGLAGAGELFF.

V gene TRBV9 combines with J gene TRBJ1-1; D is perhaps TRBD1 (5 bases). V lost 6 bases to trimming and J lost 7 bases, with 16 bases between them. Germline V gene sequence: CDR1 SGDLS, CDR2 YYNGEE. The CDR3 has 13 residues. CDR3 sequence (DNA): TGTGCCAGCACCCGAGTAGGCGGGGGTGAAGCTTTCTTT. Protein sequence: CASTRVGGGEAFF.

The chain couples TRBV7-9 to TRBJ2-5; D uncertain. The V gene's germline CDR1 is SEHNR and CDR2 FQNEAQ (reference sequence). This CDR3 is 13 amino acids long. V was trimmed by 5 bases and J by 3 bases, leaving 10 bases between them. As DNA, the CDR3 is TGTGCCAGCAGCCGGGTCTCGGAAGAGACCCAGTACTTC. Translating it yields CASSRVSEETQYF.

Here the CDR3 reads CASSSGDRDNYGYTF. CDR3 nucleotides: TGCGCCAGCAGCTCAGGGGACAGGGACAACTATGGCTACACCTTC. The rearrangement joins TRBV5-1 to TRBJ1-2; 9 nucleotides align to TRBD1. Germline V gene lookup returns CDR1 SGHRS and CDR2 YFSETQ. CDR3 length: 15 amino acids. With 3 bases clipped from V and 2 bases from J, the junction kept 5 bases outside the gene matches.

This clonotype was seen only a few times. The chain uses TRBV11-2 and TRBJ2-3; the D gene is possibly TRBD2 (6 bases). Trimming removed 5 bases at V and 5 bases at J, with 20 bases between. The CDR3 extends over 16 amino acids. The germline V gene encodes CDR1 SGHAT and CDR2 FQNNGV. As DNA, the CDR3 is TGTGCCAGCAGCCGAAACCGACTAGTTTCGGGAGATACGCAGTATTTT. Its protein product is CASSRNRLVSGDTQYF.

V gene TRBV18 combines with J gene TRBJ2-3; 7 positions match TRBD1. CDR1 and CDR2 from the germline V gene are KGHSH and LQKENI. The trim removed 3 bases at V and 6 bases at J, leaving 9 bases unmatched. CDR3 length: 15 residues. The CDR3 DNA follows: TGTGCCAGCTCACCGATCACAGGGGATTCGGATACGCAGTATTTT. Its protein product is CASSPITGDSDTQYF.